This T cell receptor beta chain derives from a study of cytomegalovirus exposure and HLA in healthy donors (dated by TCRdb to 2017 to 2019). In the study overall: An earlier analysis of some 620 of the donors reported 276 Gb of sequence data and about 120 million unique TCR beta sequences obtained from about 179 million T cells. An early release covering over 500 HLA-typed donors comprised roughly 300 gigabases of sequencing data and about 90 million unique TCR sequences. Of the 300 to 400 genotyped donors, over 70% fell in the genetic ancestry cluster associated with self-reported Caucasian donors. The study aimed to test whether signatures of past pathogen exposure could be identified by cataloging public T cell receptors. The study used immunosequencing to profile the T cell repertoires of under 700 subjects and linked those repertoires to cytomegalovirus serostatus. Along with the approximately 650-subject first cohort, a separate validation cohort of over a hundred different subjects was used. High-throughput TCR immunosequencing, statistical association of individual TCRs with disease status, and machine learning were combined to predict cytomegalovirus infection status. To study patterns of TCR occurrence, a later analysis re-analyzed previously published TCR beta repertoires from 650 to 750 donors and added high-resolution HLA genotyping. Rather than drawing on any new phenotypic data, the later analysis identified candidate immune exposures from TCR beta sequences and the way those sequences occurred across donors. An earlier analysis of more than 450 of the donors used high-throughput TCR beta sequencing to judge whether each TCR beta V gene segment behaved as functional or pseudogenic. Donor age, sex, ethnicity and CMV serostatus were compiled together with the repertoire data. In a later genetic analysis, genome-wide SNP genotypes for about 65% of the 666 donors were used, and that subset was treated as a discovery cohort. All discovery cohort repertoires had been generated on a single sequencing platform. Both class I and class II loci were covered by HLA typing, at four-digit resolution. Typing coverage differed by locus: A, B, C, DRB1 and DQB1 were typed in roughly 620-640 donors, DQA1 in about 550, DPA1 in nearly 610, and DPB1 in roughly 450. Roughly 5 DR-DQ haplotypes were handled as single units for association and clustering because linkage in the cohort was strong. Across approximately 400 genotyped donors of the cohort, an average of approximately 240,000 unique TCR beta nucleotide sequences per donor were sequenced, and 15% to 20% of those sequences were non-productive. The paper as a whole reports these results and caveats: In vitro tests confirmed that a few of the cytomegalovirus-associated TCR beta chains recognize cytomegalovirus antigens. An association between a missense DCLRE1C variant and V-gene and J-gene trimming of TCR beta chains was found in a later genetic analysis and replicated in an independent cohort. In this cohort, only TCR beta chains were sequenced, and detectable features were limited by the absence of alpha or paired-chain data. Sequencing depth was assumed to be roughly uniform across donors in the presence/absence analyses, though that assumption may not hold. Most TCR sequences were seen in very few donors, while some public TCRs were found in many individuals. A later analysis found that most CMV-associated TCR beta chains appeared HLA-restricted, with HLA associations seemingly driven largely by CMV exposure. A cluster of highly shared sequence variants was judged likely to be a technical artifact of the sequencing pipeline. It was suggested by the authors that the approach could potentially be generalized to other disease states and immunological phenotypes. Linkage disequilibrium might explain the correlated functional status among segregating V segments, but an unknown experimental factor could not be excluded. CMV serostatus was the only immune exposure information available for the cohort. Because counts were too low, approximately 15 rarely observed V segments, including chromosome 9 orphons, were excluded from the earlier analysis of around 640 of the donors. A further reported finding was that TCR beta sequences accurately predicted the HLA-A and HLA-B alleles for most subjects in the first cohort. An earlier analysis of some 590 of the donors showed that most TCR beta V segments appeared in productive rearrangements either about 87% or about 30% of the time, which broadly matched IMGT annotations. A total of around 150 TCR beta chains were listed by the study as associated with cytomegalovirus. The classifier was reported to diagnose cytomegalovirus status with high specificity and sensitivity in both the original and validation cohorts. Because HLA typing was unavailable for some donors at each locus, only the typed subset was used in association tests. A later analysis reported that several top co-occurrence clusters appeared linked to parvovirus B19, influenza, CMV and Epstein-Barr virus. According to a later analysis, TCR association rates differed among HLA loci, with DRB1 alleles showing the most associated TCRs and HLA-C alleles showing the fewest. In a later genetic analysis, fewer N-insertions in productive TCRs were reported among donors in an Asian-associated ancestry cluster than the approximately 670-donor mean. When HLA alleles, especially DR and DQ, strongly co-occurred, attributing TCR associations to individual alleles was difficult. A later analysis found that HLA-associated TCR beta chains were more clonally expanded and had lower generation probabilities than equally common non-associated chains. At a false discovery rate of 0.05, a later analysis linked about 17,000 TCR beta sequences to specific HLA alleles.

Receptors were amplified or captured by the immunoSEQ multiplex PCR assay. For the multiplex PCR, a mixture combining 60 forward primers for TCR Vbeta segments and 13 reverse primers for TCR Jbeta segments was used. A multiplex PCR assay on genomic DNA amplified the CDR3 region of rearranged TCR beta genes. The Illumina HiSeq System was used to sequence the amplified TCR beta libraries as 87-base-pair reads. The authors' pipeline ran thus. Across the roughly 670 repertoires, a later analysis counted some 81 million unique TCR beta chains, approximately 12 million of which were shared by at least two donors. Raw reads were error-corrected and collapsed into unique sequences with a nearest-neighbor algorithm that merged closely related sequences to remove PCR and sequencing errors. CDR3 sequences were aligned to IMGT reference sequences to assign V, D and J gene segments. For a sequence to be retained, at least a six-nucleotide match to both a V gene segment and a J gene segment was required. A rearrangement counted as productive if the CDR3 had no stop codons and remained in frame with V and J, and every other rearrangement counted as non-productive. CDR3 was defined according to IMGT convention as the region running from the second conserved V-encoded cysteine to the conserved J-encoded phenylalanine. In an earlier analysis of more than 550 of the donors, sequences lacking an unambiguous match to a single V gene segment were excluded. In an earlier analysis of almost 600 of the donors, a V segment was called functional when productive rearrangements were above 56.7%, and segregating when the standard deviation between donors exceeded 5%. A statistical classification framework was built for diagnosing cytomegalovirus status from the catalog of TCR beta chain sequences. In a later analysis, TCR nucleotide sequences were compared against IMGT/GENE-DB human TR gene sequences so that V and J genes could be assigned. The TCRdist pipeline was used in a later analysis to assign CDR3 sequences and most-parsimonious VDJ recombination scenarios. A later analysis defined each TCR beta chain by its CDR3 amino acid sequence plus V-gene family, and excluded reads lacking a unique V-gene family. As a way to deal with suspected cross-contamination and a sequencing artifact, a later analysis dropped roughly 600 nucleotide sequences that were highly shared and had low generation probability. In a later analysis, a clonal expansion index for each public chain was calculated from normalized within-repertoire ranks of inferred template counts. In a later analysis, generation probabilities were computed using a VDJ recombination model fitted to out-of-frame rearrangements, and the results were checked against IGoR. In a later analysis, TCR-TCR, TCR-HLA and TCR-CMV co-occurrence was scored with hypergeometric tests, and a repertoire-size bias correction was applied to TCR pairs. A later analysis estimated false discovery rates by permuting HLA or CMV assignments 20 times. In a later analysis, co-occurring TCRs were grouped with DBSCAN, and TCRdist sequence similarity was added when clustering was performed within HLA-allele-positive subsets. For co-occurrence clustering, repertoires with fewer than 30,000 or more than 120,000 public chains were excluded, along with roughly 5 repertoires with anomalous nucleotide sharing. TCRdb took this table from immuneACCESS and kept in-frame rearrangements with V and J called. Such tables lack part of the clones; where checked against another copy, unresolved V genes explain under half of the gap, and the rest is unexplained. Clone size and V and J calls were adopted from that table, with D and trimming inferred from the DNA. In all, the sample holds 200,000 to 250,000 clones, and about 70% of those were seen once. The ten largest clones take up 1.5% to 2% of the sample.

The cohort consisted of 666 healthy bone marrow donors. All cohort members were sampled while nominally healthy, although unrecorded immune exposures were likely present. The donor tested CMV seronegative, placing the donor among the 300 to 450 seronegative members of the cohort. Each donor provided a peripheral blood sample, and peripheral blood mononuclear cells were used for TCR beta sequencing. Genomic DNA was extracted from the blood cell samples with the Qiagen DNeasy Blood Extraction Kit. A word on this clone: Which antigen it targets is not known. Per-nucleotide qualities are absent, and no much larger clonotype sits a single base away.

This receptor was identified in a woman aged 25 to 39 in good health and CMV-seronegative. What was sequenced was PBMCs.

The DNA sequence is as follows: TGTGCCAGCCTTGGGACAGTTAATCAGCCCCAGCATTTT. This sequence encodes CASLGTVNQPQHF. The rearranged segments are TRBV6-1 and TRBJ1-5, with 7 bases matching TRBD1. The CDR3 runs 13 residues from the cysteine to the phenylalanine. The kept DNA is CDR3 alone, 39 bases in frame from the first base. V lost 8 bases and J lost 4 bases, and the count of bases not matched to a germline gene is 5. CDR1 and CDR2 were assigned from the germline V gene as MNHNS and SASEGT.